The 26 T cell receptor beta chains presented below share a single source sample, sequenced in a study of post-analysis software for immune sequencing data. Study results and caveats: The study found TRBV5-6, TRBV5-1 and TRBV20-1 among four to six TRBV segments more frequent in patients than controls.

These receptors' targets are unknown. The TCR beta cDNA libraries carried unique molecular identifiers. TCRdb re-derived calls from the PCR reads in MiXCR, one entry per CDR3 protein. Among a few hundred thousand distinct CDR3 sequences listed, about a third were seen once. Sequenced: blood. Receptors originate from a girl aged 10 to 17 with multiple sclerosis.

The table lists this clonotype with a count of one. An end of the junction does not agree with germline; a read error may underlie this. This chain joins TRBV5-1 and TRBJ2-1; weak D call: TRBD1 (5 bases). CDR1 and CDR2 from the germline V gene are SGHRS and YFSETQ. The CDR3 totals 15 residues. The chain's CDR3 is CASSLDGSQGNGQFF. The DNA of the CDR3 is TGCGCCAGCAGCTTGGACGGCAGTCAGGGTAATGGGCAGTTCTTC.

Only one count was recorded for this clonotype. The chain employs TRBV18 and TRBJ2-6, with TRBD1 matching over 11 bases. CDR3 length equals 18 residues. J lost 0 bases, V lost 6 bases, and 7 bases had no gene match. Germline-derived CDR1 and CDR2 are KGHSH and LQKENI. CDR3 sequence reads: CASSSGTGGTSGANVLTF. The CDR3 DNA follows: TGTGCCAGCTCTTCCGGGACAGGGGGGACCTCTGGGGCCAACGTCCTGACTTTC.

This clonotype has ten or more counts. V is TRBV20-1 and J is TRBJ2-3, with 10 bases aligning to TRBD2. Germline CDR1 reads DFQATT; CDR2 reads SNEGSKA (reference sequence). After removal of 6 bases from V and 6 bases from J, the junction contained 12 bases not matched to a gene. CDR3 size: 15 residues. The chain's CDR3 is CSARKRGGRGDTQYF. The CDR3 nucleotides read TGCAGTGCCAGAAAGCGGGGGGGCAGAGGGGATACGCAGTATTTT.

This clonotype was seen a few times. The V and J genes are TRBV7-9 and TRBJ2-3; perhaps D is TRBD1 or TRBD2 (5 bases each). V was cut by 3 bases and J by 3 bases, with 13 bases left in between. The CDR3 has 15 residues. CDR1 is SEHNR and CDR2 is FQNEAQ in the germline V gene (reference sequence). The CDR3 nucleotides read TGTGCCAGCAGCTTCGTGGGGCGCGGGACAGATACGCAGTATTTT. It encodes CASSFVGRGTDTQYF.

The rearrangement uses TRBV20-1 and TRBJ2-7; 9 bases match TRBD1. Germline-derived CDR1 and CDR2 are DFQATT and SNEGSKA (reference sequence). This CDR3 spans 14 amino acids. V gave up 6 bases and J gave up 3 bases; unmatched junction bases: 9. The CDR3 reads CSANRQGVVYEQYF. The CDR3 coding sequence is TGCAGTGCGAACAGACAGGGGGTAGTCTACGAGCAGTACTTC.

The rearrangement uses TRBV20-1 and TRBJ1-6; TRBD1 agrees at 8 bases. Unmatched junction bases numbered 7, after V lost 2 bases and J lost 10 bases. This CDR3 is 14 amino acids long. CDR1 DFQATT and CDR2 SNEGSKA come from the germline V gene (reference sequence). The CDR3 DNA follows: TGCAGTGCTAGACTCGGACAGGGAGGCTCACCCCTCCACTTT. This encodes CSARLGQGGSPLHF.

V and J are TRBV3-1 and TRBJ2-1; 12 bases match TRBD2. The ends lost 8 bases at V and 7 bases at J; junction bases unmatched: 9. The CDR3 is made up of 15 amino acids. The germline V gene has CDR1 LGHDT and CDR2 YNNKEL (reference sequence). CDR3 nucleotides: TGTGCCAGCGGCCTAGCGGGGGGGCCAGGGAATGAGCAGTTCTTC. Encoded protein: CASGLAGGPGNEQFF.

Here the CDR3 DNA reads TGTGCCAGCATCCGGGAGGGTGGTTCACCCCTCCACTTT. Amino acids: CASIREGGSPLHF. The chain is built from TRBV2 and TRBJ1-6; no definite D call. The germline V and J ends were trimmed by 7 bases and 9 bases, with 13 bases remaining between them. The V gene's germline CDR1 is SNHLY and CDR2 FYNNEI. This CDR3 contains 13 residues.

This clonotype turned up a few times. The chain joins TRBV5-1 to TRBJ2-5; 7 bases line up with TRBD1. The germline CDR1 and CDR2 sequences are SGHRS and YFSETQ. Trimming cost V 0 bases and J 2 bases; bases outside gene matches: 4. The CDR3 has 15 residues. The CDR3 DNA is TGCGCCAGCAGCTTGGGAGGGACAGCTCAAGAGACCCAGTACTTC. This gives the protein CASSLGGTAQETQYF.

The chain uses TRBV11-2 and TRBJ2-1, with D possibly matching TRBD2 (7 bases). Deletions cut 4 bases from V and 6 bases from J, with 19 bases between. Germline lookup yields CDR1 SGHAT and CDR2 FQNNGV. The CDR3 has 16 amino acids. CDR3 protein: CASSSLRGGVVNEQFF. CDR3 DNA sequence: TGTGCCAGCAGCTCCCTTAGGGGGGGGGTAGTCAATGAGCAGTTCTTC.

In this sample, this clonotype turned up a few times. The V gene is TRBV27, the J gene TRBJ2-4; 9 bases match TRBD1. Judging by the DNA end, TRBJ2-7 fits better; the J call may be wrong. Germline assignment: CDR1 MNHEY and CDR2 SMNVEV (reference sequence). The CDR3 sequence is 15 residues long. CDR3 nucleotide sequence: TGTGCCAGCAGTTTATCGGGACAGGGTCTCTACGAGCAGTACTTC. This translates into CASSLSGQGLYEQYF.

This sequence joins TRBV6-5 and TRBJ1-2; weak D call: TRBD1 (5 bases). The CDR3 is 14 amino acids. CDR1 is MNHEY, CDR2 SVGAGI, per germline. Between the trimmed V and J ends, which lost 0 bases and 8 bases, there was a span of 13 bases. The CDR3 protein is CASSYSMKGLGYTF. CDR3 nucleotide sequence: TGTGCCAGCAGTTACTCGATGAAGGGGCTCGGCTACACCTTC.

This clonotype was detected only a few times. The CDR3 coding sequence is TGCGCCAGCAGCCATCGGCCACAGGAGCTATACAATGAGCAGTTCTTC. It encodes CASSHRPQELYNEQFF. The chain recombines TRBV4-1 with TRBJ2-1; weak D call: TRBD1 (5 bases). CDR1 is MGHRA, CDR2 YSYEKL, per germline. The CDR3 is made up of 16 amino acids. The ends were cut back, 3 bases at V and 4 bases at J, with 16 bases in the middle.

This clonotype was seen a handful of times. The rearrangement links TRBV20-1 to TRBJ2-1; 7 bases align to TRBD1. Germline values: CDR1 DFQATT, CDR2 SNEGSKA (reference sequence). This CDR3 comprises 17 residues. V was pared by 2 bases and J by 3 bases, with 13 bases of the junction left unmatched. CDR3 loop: CSARPSGPGQNYNEQFF. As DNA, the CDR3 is TGCAGTGCTAGACCATCGGGACCGGGACAGAACTACAATGAGCAGTTCTTC.

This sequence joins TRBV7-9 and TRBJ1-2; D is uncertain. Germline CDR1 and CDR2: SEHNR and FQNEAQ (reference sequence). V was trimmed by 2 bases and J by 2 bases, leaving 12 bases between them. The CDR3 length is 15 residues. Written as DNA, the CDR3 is TGTGCCAGCAGCTTAAATTCGCAGCCAAACTATGGCTACACCTTC. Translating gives CASSLNSQPNYGYTF.

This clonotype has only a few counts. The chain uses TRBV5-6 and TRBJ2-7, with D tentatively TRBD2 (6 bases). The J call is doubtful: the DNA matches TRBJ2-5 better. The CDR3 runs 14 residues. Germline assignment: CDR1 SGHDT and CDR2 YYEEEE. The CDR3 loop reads CASSRGLLGETQYF. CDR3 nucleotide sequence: TGTGCCAGCAGCCGGGGACTCCTGGGGGAGACCCAGTACTTC.

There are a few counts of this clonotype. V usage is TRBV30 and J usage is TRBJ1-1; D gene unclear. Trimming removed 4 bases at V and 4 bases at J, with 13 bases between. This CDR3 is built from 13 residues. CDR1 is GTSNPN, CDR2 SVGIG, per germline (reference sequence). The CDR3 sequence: CAWKWGSGTEAFF. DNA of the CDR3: TGTGCCTGGAAGTGGGGTTCGGGCACTGAAGCTTTCTTT.

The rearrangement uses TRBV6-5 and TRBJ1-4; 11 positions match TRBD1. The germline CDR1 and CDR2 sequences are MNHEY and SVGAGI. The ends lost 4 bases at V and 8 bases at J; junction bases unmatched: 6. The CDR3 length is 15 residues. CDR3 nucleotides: TGTGCCAGCAGTTTGGGACAGGGGGTTACGGAAAAACTGTTTTTT. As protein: CASSLGQGVTEKLFF.

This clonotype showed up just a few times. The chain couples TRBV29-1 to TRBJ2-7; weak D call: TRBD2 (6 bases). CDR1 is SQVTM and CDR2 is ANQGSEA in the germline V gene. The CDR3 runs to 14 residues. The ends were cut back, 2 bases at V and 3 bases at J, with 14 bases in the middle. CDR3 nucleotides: TGCAGCGTTGAAACTGCCGGGGAGGTCTACGAGCAGTACTTC. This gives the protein CSVETAGEVYEQYF.

The CDR3, as DNA: TGCGCCAGCAGCCAAGATGAGCGGCGGAGCTCCTACAATGAGCAGTTCTTC. Its translation: CASSQDERRSSYNEQFF. The chain has TRBV4-3 and TRBJ2-1; D might be TRBD2 (5 bases). Germline-derived CDR1 and CDR2 are LGHNA and YSLEER. This CDR3 has 17 residues. V lost 0 bases and J 0 bases, leaving 12 bases between the germline ends.

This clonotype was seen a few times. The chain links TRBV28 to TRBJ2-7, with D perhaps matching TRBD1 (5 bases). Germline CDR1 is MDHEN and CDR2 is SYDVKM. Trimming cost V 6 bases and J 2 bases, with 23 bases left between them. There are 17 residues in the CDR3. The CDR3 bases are TGTGCCAGCAGCCCCTTCCTGGAGCAGGGATCTACCTACGAGCAGTACTTC. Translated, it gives CASSPFLEQGSTYEQYF.

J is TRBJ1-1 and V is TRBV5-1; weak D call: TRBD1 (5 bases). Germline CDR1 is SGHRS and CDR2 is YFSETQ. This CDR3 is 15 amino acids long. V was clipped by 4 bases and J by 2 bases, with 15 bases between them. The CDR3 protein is CASSLGTPANTEAFF. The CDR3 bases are TGCGCCAGCAGCCTGGGGACGCCCGCCAACACTGAAGCTTTCTTT.

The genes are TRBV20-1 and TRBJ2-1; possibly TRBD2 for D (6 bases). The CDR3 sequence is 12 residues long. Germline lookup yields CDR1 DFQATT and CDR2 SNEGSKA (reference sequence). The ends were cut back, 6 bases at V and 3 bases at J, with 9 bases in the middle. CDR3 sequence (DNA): TGCAGTGCCCCGGACTACTACAATGAGCAGTTCTTC. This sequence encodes CSAPDYYNEQFF.

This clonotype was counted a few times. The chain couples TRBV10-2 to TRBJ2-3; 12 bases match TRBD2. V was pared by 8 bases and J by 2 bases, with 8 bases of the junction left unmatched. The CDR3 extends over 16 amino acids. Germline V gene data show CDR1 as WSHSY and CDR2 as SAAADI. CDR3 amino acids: CASRLLAGGYTDTQYF. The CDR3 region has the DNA TGCGCCAGCCGACTTCTAGCGGGGGGGTACACAGATACGCAGTATTTT.

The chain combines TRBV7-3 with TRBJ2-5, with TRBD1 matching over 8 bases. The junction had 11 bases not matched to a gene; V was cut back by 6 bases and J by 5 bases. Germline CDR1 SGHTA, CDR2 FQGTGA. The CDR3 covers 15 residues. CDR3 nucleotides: TGTGCCAGCAGTCCAACAGGGGGTTCGAAGGAGACCCAGTACTTC. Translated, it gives CASSPTGGSKETQYF.

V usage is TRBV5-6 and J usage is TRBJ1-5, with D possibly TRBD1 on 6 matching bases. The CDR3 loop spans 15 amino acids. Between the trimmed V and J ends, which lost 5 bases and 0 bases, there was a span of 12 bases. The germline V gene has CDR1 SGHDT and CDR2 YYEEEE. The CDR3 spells CASSTGHSSNQPQHF. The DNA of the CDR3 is TGTGCCAGCAGTACGGGACACTCTAGCAATCAGCCCCAGCATTTT.